Sequencing of this T cell receptor (beta chain) was carried out in a study of regulatory T cells in long-lasting Graves disease. Library construction for TCR beta used iRepertoire HTBI primers and Arm-PCR of CDR3 regions. TCRdb fed the multiplex PCR reads into MiXCR, producing one record per CDR3 protein. The table lists 400,000 to 650,000 distinct CDR3 sequences, more than 15% of them singletons. Points from the study as a whole: Segments TRBV28, TRBJ1-2 and TRBJ2-5 showed preferential usage in persistent disease.

Sample time point: newly diagnosed GD, antithyroid drugs for less than 3 months. PBMC-extracted RNA yielded the TCR library. This clonotype was picked up a small number of times. The antigen remains undetermined. The CDR3 spans 14 residues. Between the trimmed V and J ends, which lost 3 bases and 7 bases, there was a span of 13 bases. Looked up from germline, CDR1 is MNHEY and CDR2 is SMNVEV (reference sequence). These same records also appear under a second study, on T cells in Graves' hyperthyroidism and ophthalmopathy.

This chain links TRBV27 with TRBJ1-5; D ambiguous. Sequenced material: peripheral blood mononuclear cells (PBMCs), taken at new diagnosis, from a patient treated with antithyroid drugs. This TCR came from a woman aged 35 to 59 with Graves disease. The CDR3 sequence: CASSLSSAGQPQHF. The CDR3 coding sequence is TGTGCCAGCAGTTTGAGCTCGGCTGGGCAGCCCCAGCATTTT.